The clone carrying this T cell receptor delta chain is hyperexpanded within its sample. The antigen remains undetermined. The same CDR3 arises from other DNA sequences in this sample as well. TCRdb re-processed the multiplex PCR reads via CATT. The repertoire holds about 1,500 delta-chain clones, under 3.5% seen once, with 64% in the top ten. Germline CDR1 reads TSESDYY; CDR2 reads QEAYKQQN. The V and J ends lost 1 base and 2 bases, in that order; junction bases with no gene match: 21. The CDR3 is 21 amino acids. Genomic DNA from isolated PBMCs served as the sequencing template. The data are from a study of gamma delta lymphoproliferative disorders and STAT genes. Background on the study: Each gamma-chain library started from at least 50 ng of genomic DNA, using the LymphoTrack Dx TCRG Assay. Delta-chain libraries followed the EuroClonality-NGS standard operating procedure. Whole-study findings and limits: In whole-repertoire clustering, gamma separated patients from controls, unlike delta.

The sequence derives from a human donor with gamma-delta T-cell large granular lymphocyte leukemia. This chain joins TRAV38-2/DV8 and TRDJ1, with TRDD2 matching 9 bases. Sequencing was carried out using blood. CDR3 nucleotides: TGTGCTTATAGGAGCCCGGCCTTCCTACCGTACTGGGGATCTCGTACCGATAAACTCATCTTT. Protein: CAYRSPAFLPYWGSRTDKLIF.